The entry below gives a single TCR beta chain sequence along with its context. In the original processing: Amplification from reference gene primers served as the basis for estimated nucleated cell counts. Only in-frame clones appear in the TCRdb table, and some are missing; sequencing was by immunoSEQ multiplex PCR. Clonal size and the V and J genes are those of that table, whereas D and trimming came from the DNA. The sample comprises about 49,000 clones, roughly 82% of which are singletons, and around 2.5% rests with the top ten. CDR1 and CDR2 (germline): SGHTS, YDEGEE. This CDR3 is 15 amino acids long. V was cut by 6 bases and J by 2 bases, with 14 bases left in between. This specimen comes from a study of blood T cell repertoires in COVID-19.

The source of this sequence is a woman aged 55-70 years with acute or convalescent COVID-19. The chain links TRBV5-8 to TRBJ2-2; D perhaps matches TRBD2 (5 bases). Input material: peripheral blood. CDR3: CASTFGLKNTGELFF. The CDR3 DNA reads TGTGCCAGCACGTTTGGACTGAAAAACACCGGGGAGCTGTTTTTT.